These 28 T cell receptor beta chains were all obtained from the same sample, sequenced in a study of cytomegalovirus exposure and HLA in healthy donors. Primers for the PCR totalled 60 Vbeta and 13 Jbeta. The assay was immunoSEQ multiplex PCR, and TCRdb's table has in-frame clones only and misses some. The sample gives 150,000 to 200,000 clones, roughly four fifths of which show up once; about 4% is in the top ten. The sample comprised PBMCs. The receptors stem from a man in his fifties or sixties in good health and CMV-seropositive.

This clone was picked up a small number of times. The chain couples TRBV10-2 to TRBJ2-1; 9 positions match TRBD2. V gave up 6 bases and J gave up 7 bases; unmatched junction bases: 4. The CDR3 totals 13 residues. Germline V gene lookup returns CDR1 WSHSY and CDR2 SAAADI. CDR3 sequence: CASRVAGANEQFF. DNA for the CDR3: TGCGCCAGCAGGGTAGCGGGGGCAAATGAGCAGTTCTTC.

The chain recombines TRBV2 with TRBJ1-1; possibly TRBD1 for D (5 bases). V was clipped by 10 bases and J by 1 base, with 13 bases between them. CDR1 and CDR2 (germline): SNHLY, FYNNEI. This CDR3 comprises 13 residues. CDR3 nucleotides: TGTGCCACCGACCCTCAGGGGAACACTGAAGCTTTCTTT. This gives the protein CATDPQGNTEAFF.

With respect to this clone: Within the sample, other DNA sequences also encode this same CDR3. The chain links TRBV2 to TRBJ2-3; 8 bases are a match to TRBD1. Per germline, CDR1 SNHLY and CDR2 FYNNEI. V was pared by 3 bases and J by 2 bases, with 7 bases of the junction left unmatched. There are 16 residues in the CDR3. The chain's CDR3 is CASSEVGQAPTDTQYF. In DNA, the CDR3 is TGTGCCAGCAGTGAGGTGGGACAGGCCCCCACAGATACGCAGTATTTT.

This clone has just a few counts. The CDR3: CASSKQGTGAEAFF. The CDR3 coding sequence is TGTGCCAGCAGCAAACAGGGTACGGGCGCTGAAGCTTTCTTT. V gene TRBV11-2 combines with J gene TRBJ1-1; D may be TRBD1 (6 bases). Germline CDR1 and CDR2: SGHAT and FQNNGV. The CDR3 spans 14 residues. Trimming stripped 5 bases from V and 6 bases from J, with 16 bases between.

The chain has TRBV5-6 and TRBJ2-3; 10 nucleotides align to TRBD2. The CDR3 has 19 residues. CDR1 is SGHDT, CDR2 YYEEEE, per germline. V shed 0 bases, J shed 4 bases, and the junction held 14 bases outside the gene matches. The CDR3 sequence: CASSLGLAGFGLLADTQYF. The CDR3 nucleotides read TGTGCCAGCAGCTTGGGACTAGCGGGTTTCGGTTTGCTTGCAGATACGCAGTATTTT.

This clone was seen once. CDR3 DNA: TGTGCCAGCAGCGTAGGTTCTAGCGGGGGGCCTACCCGCTCCTACAATGAGCAGTTCTTC. Translating gives CASSVGSSGGPTRSYNEQFF. The chain combines TRBV9 with TRBJ2-1, with 11 positions matching TRBD2. The V gene's germline CDR1 is SGDLS and CDR2 YYNGEE. Trimming removed 0 bases from V and 0 bases from J; junction bases left unmatched: 11. This CDR3 spans 20 amino acids.

V and J are TRBV29-1 and TRBJ1-1; 11 positions match TRBD1. The CDR3 length is 15 residues. Unmatched junction bases numbered 10, after V lost 7 bases and J lost 3 bases. CDR1 is SQVTM, CDR2 ANQGSEA, per germline. The CDR3 DNA reads TGCAGCGCCTCCTGGACAGGGGGCATGGACACTGAAGCTTTCTTT. Residues: CSASWTGGMDTEAFF.

The table lists this clone with a few counts. The rearrangement joins TRBV7-2 to TRBJ2-5, with 7 bases matching TRBD2. Trimming cost V 1 base and J 5 bases; bases outside gene matches: 7. Germline V CDR1 and CDR2: SGHTA, FQGNSA. The CDR3 is 15 amino acids. The CDR3 spells CASSLDVGGWETQYF. DNA for the CDR3: TGTGCCAGCAGCTTAGACGTGGGGGGGTGGGAGACCCAGTACTTC.

This chain joins TRBV9 and TRBJ2-5; D is unclear. Deletions cut 7 bases from V and 3 bases from J, with 13 bases between. Per the germline V gene, CDR1 is SGDLS and CDR2 is YYNGEE. The CDR3 consists of 13 residues. Here the CDR3 reads CASRGPDEETQYF. In DNA, the CDR3 is TGTGCCAGCCGAGGCCCTGACGAAGAGACCCAGTACTTC.

This clone was seen a single time. The CDR3: CASSKGGMTKNIQYF. DNA for the CDR3: TGTGCCAGTAGTAAGGGAGGGATGACCAAAAACATTCAGTACTTC. V usage is TRBV19 and J usage is TRBJ2-4, with TRBD2 identical over 7 bases. V was pared by 4 bases and J by 2 bases, with 5 bases of the junction left unmatched. The CDR3 runs to 15 residues. Per germline, CDR1 LNHDA and CDR2 SQIVND (reference sequence).

The chain recombines TRBV9 with TRBJ2-1; tentative D call: TRBD2 (6 bases). Germline CDR1 reads SGDLS; CDR2 reads YYNGEE. With 5 bases removed from V and 1 base from J, the gap between germline ends came to 16 bases. The CDR3 has 16 amino acids. CDR3 in DNA: TGTGCCAGCAGTCTTGGCGGGGCGGATTCCTACAATGAGCAGTTCTTC. Amino acids: CASSLGGADSYNEQFF.

This chain connects TRBV28 to TRBJ2-5; D perhaps matches TRBD2 (5 bases). With 5 bases removed from V and 5 bases from J, the gap between germline ends came to 12 bases. CDR3 length: 13 residues. Germline CDR1 is MDHEN and CDR2 is SYDVKM. CDR3 loop: CASSILQRETQYF. As DNA, the CDR3 is TGTGCCAGCAGTATCCTACAGCGGGAGACCCAGTACTTC. Full variable domain (outside the CDR3, taken from reference TRBV28 and TRBJ2-5): DVKVTQSSRYLVKRTGEKVFLECVQDMDHENMFWYRQDPGLGLRLIYFSYDVKMKEKGDIPEGYSVSREKKERFSLILESASTNQTSMYLCASSILQRETQYFGPGTRLLVL.

The CDR3 DNA is TGCGCCAGCAGTGAAGCGGGACAGGGCTACAATGAGCAGTTCTTC. Its protein product is CASSEAGQGYNEQFF. V and J are TRBV10-1 and TRBJ2-1, with 9 bases identical to TRBD1. Germline CDR1 reads WNHNN; CDR2 reads SYGVQD (reference sequence). Trimming took 3 bases from V and 3 from J; bases not matched to a gene: 3. There are 15 residues in the CDR3.

This chain joins TRBV4-1 and TRBJ1-5; D call uncertain. This CDR3 spans 15 amino acids. V lost 1 base to trimming and J lost 7 bases, with 14 bases between them. The germline CDR1 and CDR2 sequences are MGHRA and YSYEKL. CDR3: CASSQVEGWGQPQHF. CDR3 coding DNA: TGCGCCAGCAGCCAAGTGGAGGGTTGGGGACAGCCCCAGCATTTT.

This clone appeared a few times. The CDR3 is CASSLATNTYSQKYF. The DNA of the CDR3 is TGTGCCAGCAGCTTAGCAACAAACACCTACAGCCAGAAGTACTTC. The chain recombines TRBV7-9 with TRBJ2-4; D ambiguous. The V end lost 0 bases, the J end lost 14 bases, and 20 bases lay between the germline ends. Germline V CDR1 and CDR2: SEHNR, FQNEAQ (reference sequence). The CDR3 extends over 15 amino acids.

The chain combines TRBV5-1 with TRBJ2-7; D perhaps matches TRBD2 (5 bases). This CDR3 has 14 amino acids. The V end was cut by 0 bases, the J end by 7 bases, with 14 bases between. The germline V gene encodes CDR1 SGHRS and CDR2 YFSETQ. The CDR3 reads CASSLAGSLREQYF. As DNA, the CDR3 is TGCGCCAGCAGCTTGGCGGGATCCCTTAGGGAGCAGTACTTC.

The rearrangement joins TRBV7-3 to TRBJ2-3; D is unresolved. CDR1 and CDR2 from the germline V gene are SGHTA and FQGTGA. This CDR3 region has 12 residues. The ends were cut back, 8 bases at V and 0 bases at J, with 6 bases in the middle. The CDR3 loop reads CASLTSTDTQYF. The CDR3 DNA is TGTGCCAGCCTAACTAGCACAGATACGCAGTATTTT. Complete variable domain (other parts from reference TRBV7-3 and TRBJ2-3): GAGVSQTPSNKVTEKGKYVELRCDPISGHTALYWYRQSLGQGPEFLIYFQGTGAADDSGLPNDRFFAVRPEGSVSTLKIQRTERGDSAVYLCASLTSTDTQYFGPGTRLTVL.

The chain links TRBV2 to TRBJ2-5; 11 nucleotides agree with TRBD2. The CDR3 runs to 14 residues. J lost 3 bases, V lost 5 bases, and 2 bases had no gene match. Germline V gene lookup returns CDR1 SNHLY and CDR2 FYNNEI. The CDR3 nucleotides are TGTGCCAGCAGTTCGACTAGCGGGGAAGAGACCCAGTACTTC. This gives the protein CASSSTSGEETQYF.

V gene TRBV11-2 combines with J gene TRBJ1-2; TRBD1 aligns across 9 bases. Looked up from germline, CDR1 is SGHAT and CDR2 is FQNNGV. After removal of 0 bases from V and 8 bases from J, the junction contained 10 bases not matched to a gene. This CDR3 has 16 residues. The CDR3 here is CASSLEGRTGVGGYTF. The CDR3, as DNA: TGTGCCAGCAGCTTAGAGGGTCGGACAGGGGTAGGCGGCTACACCTTC.

The V and J genes are TRBV9 and TRBJ1-4; 7 bases are shared with TRBD1. Germline CDR1 reads SGDLS; CDR2 reads YYNGEE. This CDR3 is built from 13 residues. V lost 3 bases and J lost 5; bases outside the gene matches: 1. The CDR3 DNA reads as TGTGCCAGCAGCGGACAGGGAAATGAAAAACTGTTTTTT. Protein: CASSGQGNEKLFF.

V usage is TRBV5-4 and J usage is TRBJ2-1, with D perhaps matching TRBD2 (6 bases). The CDR3 has 15 amino acids. The V end was cut by 3 bases, the J end by 4 bases, with 14 bases between. Germline CDR1 reads SGHNT; CDR2 reads YYREEE (reference sequence). The chain's CDR3 is CASSSGTRTYNEQFF. The CDR3 DNA sequence: TGTGCCAGCAGCTCCGGGACTCGTACATACAATGAGCAGTTCTTC.

The chain carries TRBV19 and TRBJ2-1; D gene ambiguous. V dropped 5 bases and J dropped 0 bases, with 8 bases sitting between them. The CDR3 runs to 14 residues. Germline V gene lookup returns CDR1 LNHDA and CDR2 SQIVND (reference sequence). The CDR3 reads CASSLASSYNEQFF. For the CDR3, the DNA is TGTGCCAGTAGTTTGGCTAGCTCCTACAATGAGCAGTTCTTC. Together with reference TRBV19 and TRBJ2-1, the CDR3 gives the full variable domain: DGGITQSPKYLFRKEGQNVTLSCEQNLNHDAMYWYRQDPGQGLRLIYYSQIVNDFQKGDIAEGYSVSREKKESFPLTVTSAQKNPTAFYLCASSLASSYNEQFFGPGTRLTVL.

V usage is TRBV5-1 and J usage is TRBJ1-1, with 7 bases lining up with TRBD1. The ends lost 4 bases at V and 0 bases at J; junction bases unmatched: 3. The germline gives CDR1 SGHRS, CDR2 YFSETQ. This CDR3 has 14 residues. The CDR3 nucleotides read TGCGCCAGCAGCGAGGGGGCCTTGAACACTGAAGCTTTCTTT. It yields the protein CASSEGALNTEAFF.

V usage is TRBV9 and J usage is TRBJ2-3, with D possibly TRBD2 on 5 matching bases. This CDR3 is 13 amino acids long. V gave up 0 bases and J gave up 11 bases, with 13 bases separating them. CDR1 and CDR2 from the germline V gene are SGDLS and YYNGEE. The DNA of the CDR3 is TGTGCCAGCAGCGTAGCCAAGTGGGAGAAGCAGTATTTT. Amino acids: CASSVAKWEKQYF.

This chain joins TRBV9 and TRBJ2-2, with 16 bases aligning to TRBD2. Germline loops: CDR1 SGDLS, CDR2 YYNGEE. V trimming: 3 bases; J trimming: 4 bases; junction bases outside the gene matches: 9. The CDR3 has 19 residues. CDR3 bases: TGTGCCAGCAGCGCAGCCGGGACTAGCGGGGGGGCTGTCACCGGGGAGCTGTTTTTT. It encodes CASSAAGTSGGAVTGELFF.

The chain recombines TRBV4-2 with TRBJ2-2; 15 bases are a match to TRBD2. CDR3 length: 18 amino acids. In germline, CDR1 is LGHNA, CDR2 YNFKEQ. Trimming removed 2 bases from V and 8 bases from J; junction bases left unmatched: 9. The CDR3 region is CASSQKTGLAGGTGELFF. The CDR3 DNA reads TGTGCCAGCAGCCAAAAAACAGGACTAGCGGGAGGGACTGGGGAGCTGTTTTTT.

The chain uses TRBV6-4 and TRBJ2-7, with 10 bases lining up with TRBD2. J gave up 4 bases and V 5 bases, and 5 bases lay outside the gene matches. Germline V gives CDR1 MRHNA, CDR2 SNTAGT. This CDR3 spans 14 amino acids. The CDR3 region is CASSPSGSGYEQYF. Here the CDR3 DNA reads TGTGCCAGCAGTCCTAGCGGGAGCGGGTACGAGCAGTACTTC.

V and J are TRBV25-1 and TRBJ2-5; tentative D call: TRBD1 (5 bases). The better agreement between TRBJ2-7 and the DNA end casts doubt on the J call. Germline V lookup: CDR1 MGHDK, CDR2 SYGVNS. The CDR3 runs to 12 residues. The DNA of the CDR3 is TGTGCCAGCAGTGAACAGGGCTACGAGCAGTACTTC. Translated: CASSEQGYEQYF.